This TCR beta chain was documented in a study of patients and donors after allogeneic stem cell transplantation. This CDR3 is 14 amino acids long. Germline-derived CDR1 and CDR2 are LGHNA and YSLEER. The V end lost 8 bases, the J end lost 11 bases, and 22 bases lay between the germline ends. TCRdb analysed the RT-PCR reads with MiXCR anew, one entry per CDR3 protein. The sample yields about 200,000 distinct CDR3 sequences, 40% to 45% seen once. The TCR sequence derives from a human donor who was either an allogeneic HSCT recipient or a stem cell or donor lymphocyte infusion donor (not recorded which). It is not recorded whose cells these are; they may come from a transplant donor. The rearrangement links TRBV4-3 to TRBJ2-4, with a tentative D call TRBD1 (6 bases). The source material was blood, either unsorted or a sorted T cell fraction (not recorded which). The CDR3 protein is CASSPGQGLRVQYF. DNA for the CDR3: TGCGCCAGCTCCCCAGGGCAGGGGCTTAGGGTTCAGTACTTC.